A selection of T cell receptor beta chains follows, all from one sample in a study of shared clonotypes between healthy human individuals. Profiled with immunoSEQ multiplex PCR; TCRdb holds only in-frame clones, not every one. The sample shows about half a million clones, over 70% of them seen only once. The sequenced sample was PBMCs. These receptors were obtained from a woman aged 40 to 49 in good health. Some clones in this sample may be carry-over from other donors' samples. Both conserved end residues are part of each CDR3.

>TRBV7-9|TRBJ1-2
CASSLEGWGYTF
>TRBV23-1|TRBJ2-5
CAGVCPREGLFGRAETQYF
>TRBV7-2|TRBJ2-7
CASSLERGSREQYF
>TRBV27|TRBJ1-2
CASSLSGPNYGYTF
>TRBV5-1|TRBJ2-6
CASSLVVLAGAGANVLTF
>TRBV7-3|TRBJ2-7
CASSLNPGLMQQYF
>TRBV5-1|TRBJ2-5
CASSLGQGGWETQYF
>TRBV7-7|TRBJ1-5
CASRDHKPGTGEDQPQHF
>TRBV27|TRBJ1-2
CASSPRQGPYGYTF
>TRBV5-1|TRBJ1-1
CASSPDRPFEAFF
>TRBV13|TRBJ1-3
CASSPNPSSGNTIYF
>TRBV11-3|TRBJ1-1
CASSSNTDGGGAFF
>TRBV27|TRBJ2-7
CASRKDRGSYEQYF
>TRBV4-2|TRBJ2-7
CASSPGGGGTGYEQYF
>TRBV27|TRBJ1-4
CAIFGDSWFSEKLFF
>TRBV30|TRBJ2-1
CAWSVGLAGSYNEQFF
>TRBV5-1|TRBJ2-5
CASSLGLAGGETQYF
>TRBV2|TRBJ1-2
CATLTRQEKNYGYTF
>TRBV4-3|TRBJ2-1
CASSELAGREDGEQFF
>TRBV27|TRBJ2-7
CASSRQGYQQYF
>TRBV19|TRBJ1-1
CASSIDRSTEAFF
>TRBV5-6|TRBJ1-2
CASSSGTAIGYTF
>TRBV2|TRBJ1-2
CASRGQNYGYTF
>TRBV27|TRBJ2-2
CASSWSAYRLQELFF
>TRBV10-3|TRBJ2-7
CAISASYSGILREGGYEQYF
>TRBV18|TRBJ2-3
CASSPLAGGPTDTQYF
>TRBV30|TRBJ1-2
CAWSAGQGAPIYGYTF
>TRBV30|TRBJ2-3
CAWCREPNGADTQYF
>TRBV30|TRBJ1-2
CAWSAEGAYGYTF
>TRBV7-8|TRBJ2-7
CASSLLRYSPYEQYF
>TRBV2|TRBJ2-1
CASSISGRAYNEQFF
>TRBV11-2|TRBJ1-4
CASSSGQGYEKLFF
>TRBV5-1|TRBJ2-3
CASSLEWTGGTTDTQYF
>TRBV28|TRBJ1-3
CASSLFSAGSGNTIYF
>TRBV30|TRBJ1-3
CAWSRTGWENTIYF
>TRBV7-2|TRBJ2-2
CASPNYGRTYTGELFF
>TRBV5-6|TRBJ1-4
CASSPPRGQGEDEKLFF
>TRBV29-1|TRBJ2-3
CSVRRESIDTQYF
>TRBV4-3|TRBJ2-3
CASSQLGGGAADTQYF
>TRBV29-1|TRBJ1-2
CSVAGQGSYTF
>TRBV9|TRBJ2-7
CASSIRTGRFEYEQYF
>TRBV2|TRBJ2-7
CASSERGLGGGSYEQYF
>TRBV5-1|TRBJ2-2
CASSRTGTGGSGELFF
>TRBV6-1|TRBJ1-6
CASSWGNSPLHF
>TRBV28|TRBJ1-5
CASSLISTNSNQPQHF
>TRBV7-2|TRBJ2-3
CASSLVGREGTDTQYF
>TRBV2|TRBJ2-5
CASSEAGKTQYF
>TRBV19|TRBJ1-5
CASSRTGGASNQPQHF
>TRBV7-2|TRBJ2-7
CASSLAAGTAGYEQYF
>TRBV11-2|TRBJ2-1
CASSLDRNNEQFF
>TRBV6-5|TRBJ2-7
CASSTSLARKDEQYF
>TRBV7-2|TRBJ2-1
CASSQGVNEQFF
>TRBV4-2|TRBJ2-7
CASRDRGREEQYF
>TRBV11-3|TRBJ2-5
CASSTVLEKAQYF
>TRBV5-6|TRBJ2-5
CASSLGQETQYF
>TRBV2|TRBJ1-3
CASSPQGSGNTIYF
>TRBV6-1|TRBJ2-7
CASSDPPWGTGGAYEQYF